A selection of T cell receptor beta chains follows, all from one sample in a study of somatic mutations in cytotoxic T cells in rheumatoid arthritis. The data were produced by immunoSEQ multiplex PCR, yet TCRdb's version contains in-frame clones alone and is incomplete. Of about 14,000 clones detected, over 80% appear once; the ten largest clones hold under 20%. Material: CD4+ T cells sorted from blood. These receptors originate from a man between 65 and 80 years old with rheumatoid arthritis. The CDR3 runs from the conserved cysteine through the conserved F or W. A D gene is named only where the DNA matches it firmly. Clone size is given for some rows only: seen once, a few or many times, or a class if the clone is expanded.

j_call clone_size d_call v_call cdr3_nt cdr3_aa
TRBJ1-2 - - TRBV4-1 TGCGCCAGCAGCCAAGATTTCGAGTTCGGCTACACCTTC CASSQDFEFGYTF
TRBJ1-4 - TRBD1 TRBV7-2 TGTGCCAGCAGCTTCATGACAGGGTACAATGAAAAACTGTTTTTT CASSFMTGYNEKLFF
TRBJ2-7 - - TRBV6-1 TGTGCCAGCAAGCCCCTTGCGGGACCATCTATCGAGCAGTACTTC CASKPLAGPSIEQYF
TRBJ2-3 - TRBD1 TRBV7-9 TGTGCCAGCAGCTTAGGGGACAGGAGCACAGATACGCAGTATTTT CASSLGDRSTDTQYF
TRBJ2-7 - - TRBV19 TGTGCCAGTAGTACCCAGGTCAGCTCCTACGAGCAGTACTTC CASSTQVSSYEQYF
TRBJ2-7 - - TRBV4-1 TGCGCCAGCAGCCAACCAGGGACTCTAAGCCCCTACGAGCAGTACTTC CASSQPGTLSPYEQYF
TRBJ2-3 - TRBD2 TRBV27 TGTGCCAGCAGCCGACTAGCGGGAGGCACAGATACGCAGTATTTT CASSRLAGGTDTQYF
TRBJ2-3 - - TRBV29-1 TGCAGCGTCGTCTGGCAGTCACCGCGCACAGATACGCAGTATTTT CSVVWQSPRTDTQYF
TRBJ2-5 - - TRBV30 TGTGCCTGGACCGCCGGTATCGAGGAGACCCAGTACTTC CAWTAGIEETQYF
TRBJ2-7 - TRBD2 TRBV11-1 TGTGCCAGCAGCACCCCCAGGAGGGGAGGGGAGCAGTACTTC CASSTPRRGGEQYF
TRBJ1-1 - TRBD1 TRBV6-5 TGTGCCAGCAGTTACACGGGGGACAGGGAAGCTTTCTTT CASSYTGDREAFF
TRBJ2-7 few TRBD2 TRBV6-6 TGTGCCAGCAGTTACACAGCGGGGGGGATCTACGAGCAGTACTTC CASSYTAGGIYEQYF
TRBJ2-4 - TRBD2 TRBV11-1 TGTGCCAGCAGCTTAGGACTAGCGGGGAAAAACATTCAGTACTTC CASSLGLAGKNIQYF
TRBJ1-5 - - TRBV10-2 TGCGCCAGCAGGGGACAAAGCAATCAGCCCCAGCATTTT CASRGQSNQPQHF
TRBJ2-1 once TRBD1 TRBV28 TGTGCCAGCAGTTCAGAGGGGACAGGTCTGTCCCCGTACAATGAGCAGTTCTTC CASSSEGTGLSPYNEQFF
TRBJ1-1 once TRBD1 TRBV13 TGTGCCAGCACGATGGGACAGGGAAGCACTGAAGCTTTCTTT CASTMGQGSTEAFF
TRBJ2-7 - - TRBV7-9 TGTGCCAGCAGCTTAGCTGGGGGGATCTCCTACGAGCAGTACTTC CASSLAGGISYEQYF
TRBJ2-1 - - TRBV9 TGTGCCAGCAGCGTAGGACTAGATAACAATGAGCAGTTCTTC CASSVGLDNNEQFF
TRBJ2-1 - TRBD2 TRBV10-3 TGTGCCTCCGCCGGGACTAGCGGGGGGTACAATGAGCAGTTCTTC CASAGTSGGYNEQFF
TRBJ2-7 - TRBD2 TRBV4-1 TGCGCCAGCAGCCAAGGGGTGGCTAGCGGGATTGTCGAGCAGTACTTC CASSQGVASGIVEQYF
TRBJ2-1 - - TRBV18 TGTGCCAGCTCCCCGGAGTCAAGGTCGGGGAATGAGCAGTTCTTC CASSPESRSGNEQFF
TRBJ2-7 - - TRBV21-1 TGTGCCAGCAGCAAAGTTCAGGGGTCCCGATCCTACGAGCAGTACTTC CASSKVQGSRSYEQYF
TRBJ2-5 - - TRBV7-9 TGTGCCAGCAGCTTCGACAGAGCTTCGGAGACCCAGTACTTC CASSFDRASETQYF
TRBJ2-2 - TRBD2 TRBV5-1 TGCGCCAGCAGCCAAAATGGACTAGCGAACACCGGGGAGCTGTTTTTT CASSQNGLANTGELFF
TRBJ2-1 - - TRBV7-3 TGTGCCAGCAGGTCCCGAGGGCTAAGCTCCTACAATGAGCAGTTCTTC CASRSRGLSSYNEQFF
TRBJ2-6 - - TRBV19 TGTGCCAGTAGTATAGTCGCAGGTACTGGGGCCAACGTCCTGACTTTC CASSIVAGTGANVLTF
TRBJ2-7 - TRBD1 TRBV19 TGTGCCAGTAGTATAACACCGGGACAGTTCTACGAGCAGTACTTC CASSITPGQFYEQYF
TRBJ1-5 - TRBD1 TRBV7-9 TGTGCCAGCGCTCAACACGGGACAGGGCTTGAGCCCCAGCATTTT CASAQHGTGLEPQHF
TRBJ1-5 - - TRBV19 TGTGCCAGTAGTATAGATCTAGGTCAGCCCCAGCATTTT CASSIDLGQPQHF
TRBJ2-2 once TRBD1 TRBV7-6 TGTGCCAGCAGCTTAGCGAACCGCGACAGGGCCGTCCGGAACACCGGGGAGCTGTTTTTT CASSLANRDRAVRNTGELFF
TRBJ2-7 - - TRBV7-9 TGTGCCAGCAGCTTCCCCCAACGGTCCTACGAGCAGTACTTC CASSFPQRSYEQYF